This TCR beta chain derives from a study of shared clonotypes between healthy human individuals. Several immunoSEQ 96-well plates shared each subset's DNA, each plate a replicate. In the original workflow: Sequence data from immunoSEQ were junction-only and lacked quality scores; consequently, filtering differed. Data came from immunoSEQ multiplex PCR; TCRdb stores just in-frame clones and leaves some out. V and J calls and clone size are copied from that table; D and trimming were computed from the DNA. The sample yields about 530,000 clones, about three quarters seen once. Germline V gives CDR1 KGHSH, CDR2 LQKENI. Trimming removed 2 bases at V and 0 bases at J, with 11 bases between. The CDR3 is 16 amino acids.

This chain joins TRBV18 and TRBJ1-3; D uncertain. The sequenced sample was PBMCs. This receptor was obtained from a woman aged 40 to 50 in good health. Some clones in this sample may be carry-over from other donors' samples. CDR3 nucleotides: TGTGCCAGCTCACCAACGCGGCCGAGCTCTGGAAACACCATATATTTT. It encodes CASSPTRPSSGNTIYF. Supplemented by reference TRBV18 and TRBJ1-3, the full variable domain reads NAGVMQNPRHLVRRRGQEARLRCSPMKGHSHVYWYRQLPEEGLKFMVYLQKENIIDESGMPKERFSAEFPKEGPSILRIQQVVRGDSAAYFCASSPTRPSSGNTIYFGEGSWLTVV.